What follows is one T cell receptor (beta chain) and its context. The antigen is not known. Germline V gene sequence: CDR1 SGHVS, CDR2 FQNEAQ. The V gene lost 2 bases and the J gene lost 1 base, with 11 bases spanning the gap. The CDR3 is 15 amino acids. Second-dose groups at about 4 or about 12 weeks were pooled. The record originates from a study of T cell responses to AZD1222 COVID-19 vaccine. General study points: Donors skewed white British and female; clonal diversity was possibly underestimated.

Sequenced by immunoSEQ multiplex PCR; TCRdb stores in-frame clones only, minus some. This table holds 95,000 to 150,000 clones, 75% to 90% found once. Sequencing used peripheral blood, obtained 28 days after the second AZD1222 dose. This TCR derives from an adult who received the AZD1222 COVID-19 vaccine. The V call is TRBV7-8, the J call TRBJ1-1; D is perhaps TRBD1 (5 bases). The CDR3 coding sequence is TGTGCCAGCAGCTTAACGACGACAGCGAACACTGAAGCTTTCTTT. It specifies CASSLTTTANTEAFF.